The 27 T cell receptor beta chains presented below share a single source sample, sequenced in a study of graft-versus-host responses after intestinal transplantation. Assay: immunoSEQ multiplex PCR; the TCRdb copy retains only in-frame clones and omits some. The table lists 90,000 to 130,000 clones, 85% to 95% of them singletons, with around 0.49% in the top ten. For these TCRs, the target antigens are not known. The sample consisted of unstimulated CD8+ T cells sorted from spleen or lymph node cells, taken before intestinal transplant. The receptors come from a human donor who received an intestinal transplant.

The rearrangement links TRBV2 to TRBJ2-1; D ambiguous. Per germline, CDR1 SNHLY and CDR2 FYNNEI. V lost 5 bases, J lost 6 bases, and 14 bases lay in between. This CDR3 has 14 residues. In nucleotides, the CDR3 is TGTGCCAGCAGTTACCGCTGGAAGGGCAATGAGCAGTTCTTC. Translation: CASSYRWKGNEQFF.

The chain links TRBV7-6 to TRBJ2-1, with TRBD2 as a possible D gene (6 bases). Per the germline V gene, CDR1 is SGHVS and CDR2 is FNYEAQ. Between the trimmed V and J ends, which lost 3 bases and 0 bases, there was a span of 18 bases. The CDR3 consists of 18 residues. As DNA, the CDR3 is TGTGCCAGCAGCTTCCTGCGGACTACGCAATCCTCCTACAATGAGCAGTTCTTC. Its protein is CASSFLRTTQSSYNEQFF.

This clone appeared a single time. The chain employs TRBV29-1 and TRBJ1-5, with TRBD1 identical over 7 bases. Trimming took 4 bases from V and 1 from J; bases not matched to a gene: 1. The CDR3 is 13 amino acids. Germline V gives CDR1 SQVTM, CDR2 ANQGSEA. The CDR3 nucleotides are TGCAGCGTTGCACAGGGGAGCAATCAGCCCCAGCATTTT. Translating it yields CSVAQGSNQPQHF.

The chain couples TRBV9 to TRBJ2-3; D is unclear. This CDR3 is 12 amino acids long. Trimming took off 3 bases at V and 2 bases at J, with 4 bases between the two ends. Germline V lookup: CDR1 SGDLS, CDR2 YYNGEE. This CDR3 is CASSGYTDTQYF. Here the CDR3 DNA reads TGTGCCAGCAGCGGTTACACAGATACGCAGTATTTT.

The chain joins TRBV5-6 to TRBJ1-5; a weak D match, TRBD1 (5 bases). Trimming cost V 2 bases and J 6 bases, with 9 bases left between them. This CDR3 is built from 13 residues. Germline lookup yields CDR1 SGHDT and CDR2 YYEEEE. The CDR3 nucleotides read TGTGCCAGCAGCTTTTCCGGGACTCAGCCCCAGCATTTT. The encoded protein is CASSFSGTQPQHF. Full variable domain (missing parts from reference TRBV5-6 and TRBJ1-5): DAGVTQSPTHLIKTRGQQVTLRCSPKSGHDTVSWYQQALGQGPQFIFQYYEEEERQRGNFPDRFSGHQFPNYSSELNVNALLLGDSALYLCASSFSGTQPQHFGDGTRLSIL.

The gene calls are TRBV4-1 and TRBJ2-7, with 8 bases fitting TRBD1. This CDR3 spans 15 amino acids. The germline CDR1 and CDR2 sequences are MGHRA and YSYEKL. The junction had 7 bases not matched to a gene; V was cut back by 0 bases and J by 6 bases. The DNA of the CDR3 is TGCGCCAGCAGCCAAGATCCCGGACAGGGTTCCGAGCAGTACTTC. Protein product: CASSQDPGQGSEQYF.

The chain couples TRBV28 to TRBJ2-2; 9 bases line up with TRBD1. V shed 6 bases, J shed 1 base, and the junction held 6 bases outside the gene matches. The CDR3 consists of 16 residues. CDR1 MDHEN and CDR2 SYDVKM come from the germline V gene. Written as DNA, the CDR3 is TGTGCCAGCAGATCCTGGACAGGGGAGAACACCGGGGAGCTGTTTTTT. This gives the protein CASRSWTGENTGELFF.

This clone has just one count. CDR3 nucleotides: TGCACCAGCGCCTCTAGCGGGAGCTCCTACGAGCAGTACTTC. Encoded protein: CTSASSGSSYEQYF. The chain joins TRBV1 to TRBJ2-7; TRBD2, the table's D call, lacks a check against the DNA. TRBV1 is marked as a pseudogene. This CDR3 region has 14 residues.

About this clone: The same CDR3 is also encoded by other DNA sequences in this sample. The J gene is TRBJ1-1, the V gene TRBV21-1. TRBV21-1 is shown as a pseudogene. The CDR3 has 13 amino acids. As DNA, the CDR3 is TGTGCCAGCAGCAAAGTGGCTCGGACTGAAGCTTTCTTT. This sequence encodes CASSKVARTEAFF.

The chain recombines TRBV4-1 with TRBJ2-7; 12 bases are a match to TRBD2. Losses at the gene ends were 3 bases for V and 4 bases for J; bases not matched to a gene: 4. The germline CDR1 and CDR2 sequences are MGHRA and YSYEKL. This CDR3 has 15 residues. In nucleotides, the CDR3 is TGCGCCAGCAGCCAGACTAGCGGGAGTGGGTACGAGCAGTACTTC. It specifies CASSQTSGSGYEQYF.

The CDR3 protein is CASSLRGSRSYEQYF. Written as DNA, the CDR3 is TGTGCCAGCAGTTTGCGTGGGAGCCGGTCCTACGAGCAGTACTTC. The chain employs TRBV28 and TRBJ2-7; a possible D gene is TRBD2 (5 bases). Trimming stripped 3 bases from V and 1 base from J, with 13 bases between. In germline, CDR1 is MDHEN, CDR2 SYDVKM. CDR3 length: 15 amino acids.

This chain joins TRBV11-2 and TRBJ2-3; D ambiguous. Germline V gene lookup returns CDR1 SGHAT and CDR2 FQNNGV. CDR3 length: 15 amino acids. V was clipped by 3 bases and J by 1 base, with 11 bases between them. The CDR3 DNA sequence: TGTGCCAGCAGCTTGTCCCGCACCCGCACAGATACGCAGTATTTT. It is translated as CASSLSRTRTDTQYF.

The chain uses TRBV9 and TRBJ2-1; D is ambiguous. The length of the CDR3 is 16 residues. From germline, CDR1 is SGDLS and CDR2 YYNGEE. V lost 3 bases and J lost 6, with 19 bases in between. The CDR3 DNA reads TGTGCCAGCAGCGCCTCTAGGATGGTGGCCCTCAATGAGCAGTTCTTC. This translates into CASSASRMVALNEQFF.

This sequence joins TRBV19 and TRBJ2-3; D is uncertain. The CDR3 covers 13 residues. Trimming removed 4 bases from V and 3 bases from J, with 8 bases in between. The germline gives CDR1 LNHDA, CDR2 SQIVND (reference sequence). This CDR3 is CASSNSWTDTQYF. The CDR3 DNA sequence: TGTGCCAGTAGTAATAGTTGGACAGATACGCAGTATTTT.

The CDR3 coding sequence is TGTGCCAGCAGCTTAGGGGTAAGGACTAGCGCTTACAATGAGCAGTTCTTC. This translates into CASSLGVRTSAYNEQFF. The rearrangement links TRBV7-8 to TRBJ2-1; 9 nucleotides align to TRBD2. The CDR3 is 17 residues long. V was clipped by 1 base and J by 4 bases; unmatched bases: 8. Per the germline V gene, CDR1 is SGHVS and CDR2 is FQNEAQ.

The chain employs TRBV7-9 and TRBJ2-7; D gene uncertain. This CDR3 has 15 residues. Trimming took 5 bases from V and 0 from J, leaving 14 bases between them. Germline CDR1 and CDR2: SEHNR and FQNEAQ (reference sequence). The CDR3 nucleotides are TGTGCCAGCAGCCCCCAGGAGTTCGACTCCTACGAGCAGTACTTC. It codes for CASSPQEFDSYEQYF.

This chain links TRBV10-3 with TRBJ2-5, with no clear D. CDR1 and CDR2 (germline): ENHRY, SYGVKD. Trimming left V 8 bases short and J 2 bases short, with 12 bases between. This CDR3 has 13 amino acids. CDR3 bases: TGTGCCATCTCGCGGACCCAACAAGAGACCCAGTACTTC. This translates into CAISRTQQETQYF.

This rearrangement joins TRBV21-1 to TRBJ2-7; the table's D call of TRBD2 was not tested on the DNA. TRBV21-1 is a recognized pseudogene. The CDR3 consists of 16 residues. The CDR3 DNA reads as TGTGCCAGCAGCAAAGGGCTAGAAACAAGCTCCTACGAGCAGTACTTC. This encodes CASSKGLETSSYEQYF.

The chain recombines TRBV2 with TRBJ1-5, with a tentative D call TRBD1 (5 bases). The germline V and J ends were trimmed by 8 bases and 1 base, with 15 bases remaining between them. Germline values: CDR1 SNHLY, CDR2 FYNNEI. The CDR3 is 15 amino acids. The CDR3 DNA reads TGTGCCAGCCCTGGGGGTCTACTGAGCAATCAGCCCCAGCATTTT. It is translated as CASPGGLLSNQPQHF.

This chain joins TRBV30 and TRBJ2-1; 11 bases fit TRBD2. The CDR3 consists of 16 residues. The V segment lost 3 bases and the J segment 3 bases; nucleotides outside the gene matches: 7. Germline V gene data show CDR1 as GTSNPN and CDR2 as SVGIG (reference sequence). CDR3 protein: CAWRSASGRHYNEQFF. CDR3 coding DNA: TGTGCCTGGAGATCCGCTAGCGGGAGGCACTACAATGAGCAGTTCTTC.

The CDR3 nucleotides read TGTGCCAGCAGCTTATTAGGGGGCCATGAGCAGTTCTTC. As protein: CASSLLGGHEQFF. The chain is built from TRBV11-2 and TRBJ2-1; 7 bases are a match to TRBD1. Germline V gene sequence: CDR1 SGHAT, CDR2 FQNNGV. V dropped 2 bases and J dropped 8; count of bases not matched to a gene: 3. The CDR3 is 13 residues long.

The gene calls are TRBV5-8 and TRBJ1-1; the D gene is possibly TRBD1 (6 bases). The CDR3 spans 18 residues. Trimming removed 3 bases at V and 0 bases at J, with 21 bases between. Germline-derived CDR1 and CDR2 are SGHTS and YDEGEE. The CDR3 loop is CASSSAPGTPILNTEAFF. As DNA, the CDR3 is TGTGCCAGCAGCTCCGCTCCGGGGACACCAATATTGAACACTGAAGCTTTCTTT.

The DNA for the CDR3 is TGTGCCAGCAGCGAATGGACTAGCGGGAGGAACAATGAGCAGTTCTTC. This gives the protein CASSEWTSGRNNEQFF. The rearrangement joins TRBV7-2 to TRBJ2-1; 14 positions match TRBD2. Germline V gives CDR1 SGHTA, CDR2 FQGNSA. The CDR3 sequence is 16 residues long. The junction had 5 bases not matched to a gene; V was cut back by 5 bases and J by 5 bases.

This sequence joins TRBV5-1 and TRBJ2-5; 8 nucleotides align to TRBD2. Trimming cost V 0 bases and J 4 bases; bases outside gene matches: 11. The CDR3 spans 17 residues. CDR1 is SGHRS and CDR2 is YFSETQ in the germline V gene. CDR3 region: CASSLARGTRILETQYF. In nucleotides, the CDR3 is TGCGCCAGCAGCTTGGCCCGCGGGACTAGGATATTAGAGACCCAGTACTTC.

The J gene is TRBJ2-3, the V gene TRBV27; D is possibly TRBD2 (6 bases). The V end was cut by 5 bases, the J end by 2 bases, with 17 bases between. In germline, CDR1 is MNHEY, CDR2 SMNVEV (reference sequence). The CDR3 consists of 16 residues. The CDR3 sequence: CASSPNRGLNTDTQYF. The CDR3, as DNA: TGTGCCAGCAGTCCCAACAGAGGACTAAACACAGATACGCAGTATTTT.

This rearrangement joins TRBV7-3 to TRBJ2-1; 7 nucleotides match TRBD2. This CDR3 has 12 residues. V shed 5 bases, J shed 9 bases, and the junction held 4 bases outside the gene matches. CDR1 SGHTA and CDR2 FQGTGA come from the germline V gene. The CDR3 nucleotides read TGTGCCAGCAGCCACGGGAGGACTGAGCAGTTCTTC. This gives the protein CASSHGRTEQFF.

This chain connects TRBV12-5 to TRBJ2-1, with 8 positions matching TRBD2. J was trimmed by 1 base and V by 1 base; bases with no gene match: 3. CDR3 size: 16 residues. The V gene's germline CDR1 is LGHNT and CDR2 FRNRAP. CDR3 DNA: TGTGCTAGTGGTTTGGCAGGGACTAGGTCCTACAATGAGCAGTTCTTC. Protein: CASGLAGTRSYNEQFF.